This TCR beta chain appears in the sequencing data of a study of T cell changes during pregnancy in multiple sclerosis. Trimming removed 2 bases from V and 9 bases from J; junction bases left unmatched: 10. The CDR3 contains 16 residues. Germline CDR1 reads SNHLY; CDR2 reads FYNNEI. Method: immunoSEQ multiplex PCR; TCRdb's copy keeps in-frame clones and lacks some. The table shows about 59,000 clones, with roughly 90% occurring only once. This clonotype originated in a female donor with multiple sclerosis, enrolled in a pregnancy study. The sequenced sample was peripheral blood, obtained before pregnancy. The gene calls are TRBV2 and TRBJ1-6; 7 nucleotides agree with TRBD1. In DNA form, the CDR3 reads TGTGCCAGCAGTGAATGGGCCGGGACAGTTGTTTCACCCCTCCACTTT. Encoded protein: CASSEWAGTVVSPLHF.